Listed below are T cell receptor beta chains from one sample, sequenced in a study of blood T cell repertoires in COVID-19. This table comes from immunoSEQ multiplex PCR, and its TCRdb copy is limited to in-frame clones, with some not included. This table holds about 180,000 clones, more than 75% found once. The sequenced sample consisted of PBMCs or T cells enriched from blood (not recorded which). The receptors were sampled from a woman aged 25 to 39 who had recovered from COVID-19. CDR3s include the opening cysteine and the closing phenylalanine or tryptophan. The D gene is left open where the match is weak. Where a row states a size, it is once, few, many or the class of an expanded clone; other rows omit it.

CDR3 | DNA | size | D | J | V
CASSQYGGGNQPQHF | TGTGCCAGCAGCCAGTACGGGGGGGGCAATCAGCCCCAGCATTTT | once | . | TRBJ1-5 | TRBV3-1/TRBV3-2
CASSYSGGNSEKLFF | TGTGCCAGCAGTTACTCTGGGGGGAATAGTGAAAAACTGTTTTTT | . | . | TRBJ1-4 | TRBV6-5
CASSQDRVGYTF | TGTGCCAGCAGCCAGGACAGGGTCGGCTACACCTTC | . | TRBD1 | TRBJ1-2 | TRBV2
CASSPTGASETQYF | TGTGCCAGCAGCCCTACAGGGGCGTCAGAGACCCAGTACTTC | once | TRBD1 | TRBJ2-5 | TRBV14
CASSLDSGSRAFF | TGTGCCAGCAGTTTGGACAGCGGATCTAGGGCTTTCTTT | . | . | TRBJ1-1 | TRBV28
CATNGEYEQYF | TGTGCCACCAATGGGGAGTACGAGCAGTACTTC | . | . | TRBJ2-7 | TRBV28
CASSPGPGQRRYNEQFF | TGTGCCAGCAGCCCGGGGCCGGGACAGAGAAGATACAATGAGCAGTTCTTC | . | TRBD1 | TRBJ2-1 | TRBV6-4
CASSGQGKGYTF | TGTGCCAGCAGTGGACAGGGTAAAGGCTACACCTTC | few | TRBD1 | TRBJ1-2 | TRBV2
CASSDSTGRSSPLHF | TGCGCCAGCAGCGACTCCACAGGGAGATCTTCACCCCTCCACTTT | . | . | TRBJ1-6 | TRBV5-1
CASSIKYRGGGYTF | TGTGCCAGCAGTATAAAATACAGGGGGGGTGGCTACACCTTC | . | TRBD1 | TRBJ1-2 | TRBV27
CASSESGNTIYF | TGTGCCAGCAGTGAATCGGGAAACACCATATATTTT | . | . | TRBJ1-3 | TRBV2
CASSKGLRDRDLTEAFF | TGTGCCAGCAGCAAAGGATTAAGAGACAGGGACCTCACTGAAGCTTTCTTT | once | . | TRBJ1-1 | TRBV21-1
CASSTDDFYNEQFF | TGTGCCAGCAGTACAGATGATTTCTACAATGAGCAGTTCTTC | . | . | TRBJ2-1 | TRBV16
CASSRGTDLFNYGYTF | TGTGCCAGCAGCAGAGGGACAGATCTTTTCAACTATGGCTACACCTTC | . | TRBD1 | TRBJ1-2 | TRBV9
CASSRVAPIGGEQYF | TGTGCCAGCAGCCGGGTTGCACCGATCGGGGGCGAGCAGTACTTC | once | . | TRBJ2-7 | TRBV7-9
CATSLNTGELFF | TGTGCCACCAGCCTTAACACCGGGGAGCTGTTTTTT | once | . | TRBJ2-2 | TRBV24-1
CASSELSRGDIQYF | TGTGCCAGCAGTGAACTGTCCAGGGGGGACATTCAGTACTTC | many | . | TRBJ2-4 | TRBV2
CASSIDGPTGSSYEQYF | TGTGCCAGTAGTATAGATGGACCGACAGGGTCGTCCTACGAGCAGTACTTC | . | TRBD1 | TRBJ2-7 | TRBV19
CASSLLASGSTDTQYF | TGTGCCAGCAGCTTATTGGCTAGCGGAAGCACAGATACGCAGTATTTT | . | TRBD2 | TRBJ2-3 | TRBV7-2
CASRVDSLSGYTF | TGTGCCAGTAGGGTTGACAGCTTATCTGGCTACACCTTC | few | . | TRBJ1-2 | TRBV19
CASSLRMSSGTRNIQYF | TGTGCCAGCAGTTTGAGGATGTCTTCCGGGACAAGAAACATTCAGTACTTC | . | . | TRBJ2-4 | TRBV28
CASSRAHPGTGELFF | TGTGCCAGTAGTAGGGCACACCCGGGGACCGGGGAGCTGTTTTTT | . | . | TRBJ2-2 | TRBV19
CASRQLWLGGSGELFF | TGTGCCAGCAGGCAACTTTGGTTAGGGGGCTCCGGGGAGCTGTTTTTT | . | TRBD1 | TRBJ2-2 | TRBV27
CASSLRSAGYTEAFF | TGTGCCAGCAGTTTAAGGTCTGCAGGGTACACTGAAGCTTTCTTT | . | . | TRBJ1-1 | TRBV27
CASSFTGTRSFEQYF | TGTGCCAGCAGCTTCACCGGGACTAGAAGTTTCGAGCAGTACTTC | . | TRBD2 | TRBJ2-7 | TRBV7-8
CASRGEGRVFF | TGTGCCAGCAGGGGGGAGGGCCGGGTTTTCTTT | . | . | TRBJ1-1 | TRBV28
CASSQESLAGVVTKNIQYF | TGCGCCAGCAGCCAAGAAAGTCTAGCGGGAGTCGTTACCAAAAACATTCAGTACTTC | . | TRBD2 | TRBJ2-4 | TRBV4-1
CASSVQPDRVNQQFF | TGTGCCAGCAGCGTACAGCCGGACAGGGTAAACCAGCAGTTCTTC | . | TRBD1 | TRBJ2-1 | TRBV9
CASGPQLASEDTQYF | TGCGCCAGCGGGCCCCAGCTAGCGAGCGAGGATACGCAGTATTTT | . | . | TRBJ2-3 | TRBV5-1
CASSSTSGPYEQYF | TGTGCCAGCAGTTCGACTAGCGGCCCCTACGAGCAGTACTTC | . | TRBD2 | TRBJ2-7 | TRBV6-5
CASSARTGRPEQFF | TGTGCCAGTAGTGCCCGGACAGGGCGGCCTGAGCAGTTCTTC | . | TRBD1 | TRBJ2-1 | TRBV19
CASSLTMNTEAFF | TGCGCCAGCAGCTTGACAATGAACACTGAAGCTTTCTTT | . | . | TRBJ1-1 | TRBV5-1
CASSFPGTSGRNTGELFF | TGTGCCAGCAGCTTCCCCGGGACTAGCGGGAGGAACACCGGGGAGCTGTTTTTT | once | TRBD2 | TRBJ2-2 | TRBV7-9
CASSQENLASGEQFF | TGCGCCAGCAGCCAGGAAAACCTAGCATCGGGAGAGCAGTTCTTC | . | . | TRBJ2-1 | TRBV4-1
CASSTQGAANEKLFF | TGTGCCAGCAGCACACAGGGGGCGGCTAATGAAAAACTGTTTTTT | . | TRBD1 | TRBJ1-4 | TRBV6-5
CASSLASDTQYF | TGTGCCAGCAGCTTGGCTTCAGATACGCAGTATTTT | . | . | TRBJ2-3 | TRBV5-6
CASSQVSSVNEKLFF | TGCGCCAGCAGCCAGGTTTCCAGCGTTAATGAAAAACTGTTTTTT | few | . | TRBJ1-4 | TRBV4-1
CASQRSREDRREQYF | TGTGCCAGTCAGCGGTCACGGGAGGATCGACGGGAGCAGTACTTC | . | TRBD2 | TRBJ2-7 | TRBV18
CASSFRTTRLAHTQYF | TGTGCCAGCAGTTTCCGAACAACCAGACTAGCTCATACGCAGTATTTT | . | TRBD2 | TRBJ2-3 | TRBV28
CASRRLAGRNEQFF | TGTGCCAGCAGAAGACTAGCGGGACGAAATGAGCAGTTCTTC | . | TRBD2 | TRBJ2-1 | TRBV27
CASSERGSTEAFF | TGTGCCAGCAGTGAACGCGGATCCACTGAAGCTTTCTTT | once | . | TRBJ1-1 | TRBV6-1
CASSLPDEGDYGYTF | TGTGCCAGTAGTCTTCCGGATGAGGGGGACTATGGCTACACCTTC | . | . | TRBJ1-2 | TRBV19
CASSPPGGGEQFF | TGTGCCAGCAGTCCCCCAGGGGGCGGTGAGCAGTTCTTC | . | TRBD1 | TRBJ2-1 | TRBV27
CASSTPQGSGDEQFF | TGTGCCAGCAGTACCCCGCAGGGTAGCGGTGATGAGCAGTTCTTC | . | . | TRBJ2-1 | TRBV28
CASSRGLESYNEQFF | TGTGCCAGCAGCCGGGGACTAGAATCGTACAATGAGCAGTTCTTC | . | TRBD2 | TRBJ2-1 | TRBV9
CASSPTGGLYNEQFF | TGTGCCAGCAGCCCTACAGGGGGCTTGTACAATGAGCAGTTCTTC | . | TRBD1 | TRBJ2-1 | TRBV9
CASSEGTANEKLFF | TGTGCCAGCAGTGAGGGGACAGCGAATGAAAAACTGTTTTTT | . | TRBD1 | TRBJ1-4 | TRBV2
CASSSSPGQGESYEQYF | TGTGCCAGCAGCTCAAGCCCGGGACAGGGTGAGTCCTACGAGCAGTACTTC | . | TRBD1 | TRBJ2-7 | TRBV7-9
CATSDRHQVDQPQHF | TGTGCCACCAGTGATCGGCATCAGGTGGATCAGCCCCAGCATTTT | . | . | TRBJ1-5 | TRBV24-1
CASKDSGYQETQYF | TGTGCCAGCAAAGACAGCGGGTACCAAGAGACCCAGTACTTC | . | . | TRBJ2-5 | TRBV27